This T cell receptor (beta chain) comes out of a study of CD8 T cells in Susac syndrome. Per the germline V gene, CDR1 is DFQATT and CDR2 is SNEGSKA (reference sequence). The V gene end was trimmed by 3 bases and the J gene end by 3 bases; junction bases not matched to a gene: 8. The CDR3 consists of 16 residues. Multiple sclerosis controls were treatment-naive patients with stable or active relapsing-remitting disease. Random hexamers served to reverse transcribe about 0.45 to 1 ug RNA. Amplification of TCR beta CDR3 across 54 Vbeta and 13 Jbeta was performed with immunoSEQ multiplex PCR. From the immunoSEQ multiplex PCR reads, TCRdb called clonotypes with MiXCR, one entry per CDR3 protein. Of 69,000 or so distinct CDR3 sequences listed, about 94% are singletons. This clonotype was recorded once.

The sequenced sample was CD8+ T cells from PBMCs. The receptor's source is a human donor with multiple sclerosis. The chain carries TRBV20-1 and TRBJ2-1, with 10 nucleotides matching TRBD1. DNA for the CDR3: TGCAGTGCTAGCGGGGACAGGGGAGGAAGCTACAATGAGCAGTTCTTC. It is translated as CSASGDRGGSYNEQFF.